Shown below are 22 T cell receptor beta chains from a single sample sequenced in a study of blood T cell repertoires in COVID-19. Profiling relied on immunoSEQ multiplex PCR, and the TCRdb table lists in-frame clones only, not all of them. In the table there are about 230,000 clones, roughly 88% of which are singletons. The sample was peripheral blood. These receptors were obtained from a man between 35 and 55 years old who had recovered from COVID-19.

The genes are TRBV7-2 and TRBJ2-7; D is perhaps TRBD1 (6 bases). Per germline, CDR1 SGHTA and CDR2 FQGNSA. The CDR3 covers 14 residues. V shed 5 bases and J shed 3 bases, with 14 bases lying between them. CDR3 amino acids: CASSLQGTDYEQYF. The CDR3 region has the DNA TGTGCCAGCAGCCTACAGGGTACTGACTACGAGCAGTACTTC.

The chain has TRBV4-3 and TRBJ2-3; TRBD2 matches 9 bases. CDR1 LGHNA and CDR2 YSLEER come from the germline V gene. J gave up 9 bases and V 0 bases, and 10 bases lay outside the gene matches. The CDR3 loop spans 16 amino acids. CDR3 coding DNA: TGCGCCAGCAGCCAAGATACGGGCGGGGGGGCCCTGACGCAGTATTTT. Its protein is CASSQDTGGGALTQYF.

CDR3 DNA sequence: TGTGCCTGGACAGAGACAGGGGCATATGGCTACACCTTC. Translation: CAWTETGAYGYTF. The chain recombines TRBV30 with TRBJ1-2, with 8 positions matching TRBD1. V lost 4 bases and J lost 5; bases outside the gene matches: 6. This CDR3 contains 13 residues. Germline V gives CDR1 GTSNPN, CDR2 SVGIG (reference sequence).

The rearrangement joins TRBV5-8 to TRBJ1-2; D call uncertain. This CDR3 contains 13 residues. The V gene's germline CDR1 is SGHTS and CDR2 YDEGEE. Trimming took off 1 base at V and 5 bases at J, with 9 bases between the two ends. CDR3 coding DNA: TGTGCCAGCAGCTTGTTTATCCGGTATGGCTACACCTTC. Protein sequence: CASSLFIRYGYTF.

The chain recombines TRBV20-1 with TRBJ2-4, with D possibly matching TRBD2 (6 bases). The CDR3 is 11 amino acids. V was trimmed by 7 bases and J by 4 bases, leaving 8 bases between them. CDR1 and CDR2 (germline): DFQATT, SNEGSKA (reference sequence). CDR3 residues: CSVGTKNIQYF. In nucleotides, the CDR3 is TGCAGTGTTGGGACTAAAAACATTCAGTACTTC.

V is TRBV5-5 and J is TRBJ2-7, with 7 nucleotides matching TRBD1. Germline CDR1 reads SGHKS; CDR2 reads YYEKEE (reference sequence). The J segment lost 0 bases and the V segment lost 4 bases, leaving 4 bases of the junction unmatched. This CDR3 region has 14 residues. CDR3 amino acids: CASSGTGASYEQYF. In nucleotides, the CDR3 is TGTGCCAGCAGCGGAACAGGGGCCTCCTACGAGCAGTACTTC.

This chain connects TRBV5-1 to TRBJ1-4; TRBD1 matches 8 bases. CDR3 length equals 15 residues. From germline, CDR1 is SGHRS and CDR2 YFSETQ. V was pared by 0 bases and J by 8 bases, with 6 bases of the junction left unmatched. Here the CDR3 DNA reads TGCGCCAGCAGCTTGGGGACAGGGCTGGGGGAAAAACTGTTTTTT. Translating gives CASSLGTGLGEKLFF. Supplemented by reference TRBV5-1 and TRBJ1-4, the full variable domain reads KAGVTQTPRYLIKTRGQQVTLSCSPISGHRSVSWYQQTPGQGLQFLFEYFSETQRNKGNFPGRFSGRQFSNSRSEMNVSTLELGDSALYLCASSLGTGLGEKLFFGSGTQLSVL.

CDR3 coding DNA: TGTGCCAGCAGCCAAGGGGTGGGACAGCCCCAGCATTTT. Protein sequence: CASSQGVGQPQHF. The chain combines TRBV12-3 or TRBV12-4 with TRBJ1-5; weak D call: TRBD1 (5 bases). This CDR3 is built from 13 residues. V was pared by 6 bases and J by 7 bases, with 13 bases between.

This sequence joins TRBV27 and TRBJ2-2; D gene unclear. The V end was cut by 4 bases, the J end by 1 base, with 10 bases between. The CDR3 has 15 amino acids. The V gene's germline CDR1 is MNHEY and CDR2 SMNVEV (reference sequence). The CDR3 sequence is CASSSRRMNTGELFF. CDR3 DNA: TGTGCCAGCAGTTCACGGAGAATGAACACCGGGGAGCTGTTTTTT.

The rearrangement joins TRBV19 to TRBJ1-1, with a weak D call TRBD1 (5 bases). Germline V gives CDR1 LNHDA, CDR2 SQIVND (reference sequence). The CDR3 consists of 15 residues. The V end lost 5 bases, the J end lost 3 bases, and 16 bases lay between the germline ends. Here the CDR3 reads CASSPRGGMDTEAFF. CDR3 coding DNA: TGTGCCAGTAGTCCCCGGGGGGGGATGGACACTGAAGCTTTCTTT.

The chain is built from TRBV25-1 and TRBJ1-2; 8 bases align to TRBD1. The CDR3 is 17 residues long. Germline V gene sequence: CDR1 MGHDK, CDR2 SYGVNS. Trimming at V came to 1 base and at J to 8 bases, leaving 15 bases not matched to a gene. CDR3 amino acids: CASSEWGQAGSLGGYTF. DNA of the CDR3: TGTGCCAGCAGTGAATGGGGACAGGCGGGATCCCTGGGCGGCTACACCTTC.

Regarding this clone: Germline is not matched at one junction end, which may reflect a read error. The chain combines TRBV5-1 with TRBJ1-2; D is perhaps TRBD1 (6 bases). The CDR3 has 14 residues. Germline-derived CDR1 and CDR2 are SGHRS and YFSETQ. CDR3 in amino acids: CASGLDSPNYGYTF. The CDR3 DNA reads TGCGCCAGCGGCTTGGACAGTCCAAACTATGGCTACACCTTC.

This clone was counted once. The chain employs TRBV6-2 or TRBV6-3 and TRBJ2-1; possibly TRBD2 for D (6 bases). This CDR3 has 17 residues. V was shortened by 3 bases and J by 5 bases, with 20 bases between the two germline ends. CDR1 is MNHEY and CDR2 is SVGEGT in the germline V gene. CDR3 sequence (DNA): TGTGCCAGCAGTTATTTCCTGGGCGGGAACCGTCACAATGAGCAGTTCTTC. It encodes CASSYFLGGNRHNEQFF.

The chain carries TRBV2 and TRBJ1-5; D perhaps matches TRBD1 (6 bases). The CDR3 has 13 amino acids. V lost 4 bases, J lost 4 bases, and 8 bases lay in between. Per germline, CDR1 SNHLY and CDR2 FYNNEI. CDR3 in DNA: TGTGCCAGCAGTGGAACAGGGAATCAGCCCCAGCATTTT. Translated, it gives CASSGTGNQPQHF. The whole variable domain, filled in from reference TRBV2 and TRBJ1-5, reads EPEVTQTPSHQVTQMGQEVILRCVPISNHLYFYWYRQILGQKVEFLVSFYNNEISEKSEIFDDQFSVERPDGSNFTLKIRSTKLEDSAMYFCASSGTGNQPQHFGDGTRLSIL.

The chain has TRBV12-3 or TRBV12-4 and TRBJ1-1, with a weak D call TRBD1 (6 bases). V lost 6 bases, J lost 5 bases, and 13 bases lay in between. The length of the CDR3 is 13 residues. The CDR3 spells CASSRPTGTEAFF. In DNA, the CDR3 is TGTGCCAGCAGCCGGCCGACAGGTACTGAAGCTTTCTTT.

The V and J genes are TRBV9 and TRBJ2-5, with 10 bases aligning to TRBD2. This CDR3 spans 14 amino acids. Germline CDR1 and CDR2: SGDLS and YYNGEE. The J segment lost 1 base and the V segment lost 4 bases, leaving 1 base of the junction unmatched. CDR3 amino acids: CASSPSGGQETQYF. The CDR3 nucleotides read TGTGCCAGCAGCCCTAGCGGGGGCCAAGAGACCCAGTACTTC.

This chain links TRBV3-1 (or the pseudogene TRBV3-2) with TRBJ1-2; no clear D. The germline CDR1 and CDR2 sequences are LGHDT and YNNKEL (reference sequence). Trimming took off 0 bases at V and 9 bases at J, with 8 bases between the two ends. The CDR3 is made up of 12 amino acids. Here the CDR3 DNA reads TGTGCCAGCAGCCAAGAGGGCCGATGCTACACCTTC. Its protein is CASSQEGRCYTF.

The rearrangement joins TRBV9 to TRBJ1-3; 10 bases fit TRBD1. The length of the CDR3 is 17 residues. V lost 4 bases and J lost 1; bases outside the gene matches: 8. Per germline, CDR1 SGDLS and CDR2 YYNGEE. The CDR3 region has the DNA TGTGCCAGCAGCTTCGAACCGGGACAGGGGTCTGGAAACACCATATATTTT. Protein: CASSFEPGQGSGNTIYF.

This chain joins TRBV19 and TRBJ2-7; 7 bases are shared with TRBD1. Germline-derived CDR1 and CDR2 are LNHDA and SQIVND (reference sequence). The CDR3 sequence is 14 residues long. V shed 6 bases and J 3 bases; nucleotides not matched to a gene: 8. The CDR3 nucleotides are TGTGCCAGTAGCACACCTGACAGGGTCTACGAGCAGTACTTC. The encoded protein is CASSTPDRVYEQYF.

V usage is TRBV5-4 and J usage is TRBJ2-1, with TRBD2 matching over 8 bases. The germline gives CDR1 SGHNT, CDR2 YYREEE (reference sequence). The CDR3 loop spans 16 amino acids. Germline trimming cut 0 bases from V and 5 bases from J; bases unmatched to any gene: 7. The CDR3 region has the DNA TGTGCCAGCAGCTTGGCCCGGGAGGGGACCAACAATGAGCAGTTCTTC. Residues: CASSLAREGTNNEQFF.

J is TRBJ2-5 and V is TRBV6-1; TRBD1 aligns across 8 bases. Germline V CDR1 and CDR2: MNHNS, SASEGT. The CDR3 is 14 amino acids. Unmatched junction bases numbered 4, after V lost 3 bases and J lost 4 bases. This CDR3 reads CASSDTGGGETQYF. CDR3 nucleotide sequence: TGTGCCAGCAGTGACACAGGGGGAGGAGAGACCCAGTACTTC.

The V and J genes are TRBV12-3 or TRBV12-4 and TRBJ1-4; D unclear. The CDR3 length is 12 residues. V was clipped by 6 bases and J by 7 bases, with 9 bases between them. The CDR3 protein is CASSLDREKLFF. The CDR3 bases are TGTGCCAGCAGCCTAGACCGTGAAAAACTGTTTTTT.